This T cell receptor beta chain is from a study of blood T cell repertoires in COVID-19. For the study at large: Specimens from acute and convalescent COVID-19 originated in the United States, Italy and Spain.

This CDR3 comprises 17 residues. V was clipped by 4 bases and J by 4 bases; unmatched bases: 10. Germline CDR1 and CDR2: LNHDA and SQIVND (reference sequence). In the authors' workflow: Amplification from reference gene primers served as the basis for estimated nucleated cell counts. TCRdb keeps only in-frame clones here, not all; method: immunoSEQ multiplex PCR. The DNA gave D and trimming, while V, J and clone size come from that table. The data contain around 180,000 clones, approximately 86% of them singletons. The rearrangement joins TRBV19 to TRBJ2-3; 11 bases are shared with TRBD2. The TCR originated in a woman of 80 years or more with acute or convalescent COVID-19. Sequencing was done on a sample of peripheral blood. The CDR3 reads CASSTNIAGGAADTQYF. Here the CDR3 DNA reads TGTGCCAGTAGTACCAACATAGCGGGAGGGGCCGCAGATACGCAGTATTTT.